This note documents a single T cell receptor beta chain sequence. Its antigen is unknown. The CDR3 has 17 residues. The V segment lost 2 bases and the J segment 0 bases; nucleotides outside the gene matches: 6. Germline-derived CDR1 and CDR2 are MDHEN and SYDVKM. The data stem from a study of T cells in localized non-small cell lung cancer. Study results and limitations: Investigators sequenced only a single tumor region, leaving heterogeneity possible. It was uninvolved adjacent lung that showed the highest T cell clonality, exceeding tumor. Patients showing higher blood T cell density tended to see longer overall survival. In adjacent lung, a median roughly 58 of the top 100 tumor clones were found.

The table came from immunoSEQ multiplex PCR; TCRdb's copy has only in-frame clones and leaves some out. The sample consists of 75,000 to 95,000 clones, approximately 88% of them appearing once. The sequence derives from a man aged 40 to 70 with stage I squamous cell lung carcinoma. The chain employs TRBV28 and TRBJ2-2; the match to TRBD2 covers 7 bases. Material: peripheral blood, obtained before any cancer treatment. This CDR3 is CASSLPGGGTNTGELFF. The CDR3 bases are TGTGCCAGCAGTTTACCGGGGGGTGGGACGAACACCGGGGAGCTGTTTTTT.